The clone carrying this T cell receptor beta chain was detected many times. What it binds is not known. The record originates from a study of early T cells in non-severe SARS-CoV-2 infection. Turning to the study itself: Unpaired chains resulted from sequencing bulk RNA of unsorted whole blood.

Whole-study findings and limits: A preference for anti-spike CD8 responses marked VDJdb matching, which missed private and CD4 specificities.

CDR1 is MNHNY and CDR2 is SVGAGI in the germline V gene (reference sequence). This CDR3 is 14 amino acids long. V gave up 8 bases and J gave up 4 bases; unmatched junction bases: 7. Attachment of unique molecular identifiers to individual cDNA molecules was performed. TCRdb redid the calling of the 5' RACE reads with MiXCR, one entry per CDR3 protein. This table holds roughly 48,000 distinct CDR3 sequences, approximately 8% found once. The TCR was taken from an adult who was a healthcare worker with PCR-confirmed SARS-CoV-2 infection or an uninfected control (not recorded which). The chain combines TRBV6-6 with TRBJ1-2, with TRBD1 matching 10 bases. The specimen was whole blood. In DNA form, the CDR3 reads TGTGCCAGCCGGGACAGGGGCGATGGCTATGGCTACACCTTC. This gives the protein CASRDRGDGYGYTF.